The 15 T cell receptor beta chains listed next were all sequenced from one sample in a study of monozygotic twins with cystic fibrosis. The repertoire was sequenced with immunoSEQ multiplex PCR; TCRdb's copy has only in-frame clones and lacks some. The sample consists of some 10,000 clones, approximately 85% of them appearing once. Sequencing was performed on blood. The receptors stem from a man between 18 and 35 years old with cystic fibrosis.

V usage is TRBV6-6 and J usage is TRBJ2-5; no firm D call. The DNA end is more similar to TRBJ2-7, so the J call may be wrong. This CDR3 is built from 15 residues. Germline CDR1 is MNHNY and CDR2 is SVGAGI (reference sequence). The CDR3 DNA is TGTGCCAGCAGTTCCCCCACACTGAGCTCCTACGAGCAGTACTTC. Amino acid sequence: CASSSPTLSSYEQYF.

CDR3 region: CASSVESGSEQYF. The CDR3 DNA is TGTGCCAGCAGCGTAGAAAGCGGGTCCGAGCAGTACTTC. The chain has TRBV9 and TRBJ2-7, with D perhaps matching TRBD2 (6 bases). This CDR3 contains 13 residues. The germline V and J ends were trimmed by 0 bases and 6 bases, with 10 bases remaining between them. Germline lookup yields CDR1 SGDLS and CDR2 YYNGEE.

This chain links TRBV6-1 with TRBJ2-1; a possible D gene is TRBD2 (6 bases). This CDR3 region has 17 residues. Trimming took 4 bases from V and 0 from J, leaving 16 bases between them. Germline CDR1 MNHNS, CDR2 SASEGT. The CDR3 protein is CASSGAGTFRSYNEQFF. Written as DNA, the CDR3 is TGTGCCAGCAGTGGTGCCGGGACTTTCCGCTCCTACAATGAGCAGTTCTTC.

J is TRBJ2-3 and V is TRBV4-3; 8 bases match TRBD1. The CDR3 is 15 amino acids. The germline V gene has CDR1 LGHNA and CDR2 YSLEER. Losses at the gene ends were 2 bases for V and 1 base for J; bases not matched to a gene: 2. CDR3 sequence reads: CASSQRGQGTDTQYF. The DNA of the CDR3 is TGCGCCAGCAGCCAAAGGGGACAGGGCACAGATACGCAGTATTTT.

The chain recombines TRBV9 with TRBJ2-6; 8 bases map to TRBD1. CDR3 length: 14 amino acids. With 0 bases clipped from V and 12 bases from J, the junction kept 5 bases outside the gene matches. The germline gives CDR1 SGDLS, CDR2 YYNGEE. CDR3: CASSVGGTGSVLTF. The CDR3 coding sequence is TGTGCCAGCAGCGTAGGGGGGACAGGCAGCGTCCTGACTTTC.

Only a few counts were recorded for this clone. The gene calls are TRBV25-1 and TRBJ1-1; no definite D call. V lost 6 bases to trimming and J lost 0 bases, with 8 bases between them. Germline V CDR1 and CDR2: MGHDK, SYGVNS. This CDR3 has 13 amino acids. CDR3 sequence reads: CASRYGMNTEAFF. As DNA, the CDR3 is TGTGCCAGCAGATACGGAATGAACACTGAAGCTTTCTTT.

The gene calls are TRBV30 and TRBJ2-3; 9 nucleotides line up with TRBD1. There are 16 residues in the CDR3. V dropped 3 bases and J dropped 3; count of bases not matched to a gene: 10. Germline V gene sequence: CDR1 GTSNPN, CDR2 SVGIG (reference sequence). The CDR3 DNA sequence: TGTGCCTGGAGAGCTGGGTTAGGACAGGGGACAGATACGCAGTATTTT. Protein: CAWRAGLGQGTDTQYF.

The CDR3 loop reads CASSPDRGRETQYF. The CDR3 DNA reads as TGTGCCAGCAGCCCGGACAGGGGAAGAGAGACCCAGTACTTC. V usage is TRBV7-9 and J usage is TRBJ2-5; TRBD1 aligns across 9 bases. In germline, CDR1 is SEHNR, CDR2 FQNEAQ (reference sequence). The CDR3 has 14 amino acids. V was pared by 5 bases and J by 4 bases, with 5 bases of the junction left unmatched.

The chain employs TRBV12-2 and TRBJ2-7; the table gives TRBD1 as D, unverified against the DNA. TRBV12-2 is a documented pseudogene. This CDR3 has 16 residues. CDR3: CASRSGDRVNTYEQYF. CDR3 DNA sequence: TGTGCAAGTCGCTCCGGCGACAGGGTAAACACCTACGAGCAGTACTTC.

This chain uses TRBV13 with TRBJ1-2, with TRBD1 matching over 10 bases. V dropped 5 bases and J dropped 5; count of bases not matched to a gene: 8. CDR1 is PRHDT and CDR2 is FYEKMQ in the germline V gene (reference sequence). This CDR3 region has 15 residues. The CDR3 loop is CASSATGTGEYGYTF. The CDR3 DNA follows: TGTGCCAGCAGCGCGACCGGGACAGGGGAATATGGCTACACCTTC.

The CDR3, as DNA: TGCAGCGGGGCTCAGGGTACAATCCCTTACAATGAGCAGTTCTTC. Encoded protein: CSGAQGTIPYNEQFF. The rearrangement uses TRBV29-1 and TRBJ2-1; a weak D match, TRBD1 (5 bases). Germline values: CDR1 SQVTM, CDR2 ANQGSEA. The CDR3 spans 15 residues. V was trimmed by 7 bases and J by 4 bases, leaving 20 bases between them.

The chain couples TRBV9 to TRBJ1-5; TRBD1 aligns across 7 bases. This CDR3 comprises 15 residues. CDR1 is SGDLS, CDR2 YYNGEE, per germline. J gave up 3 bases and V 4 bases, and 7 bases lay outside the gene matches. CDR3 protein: CASSSDGTVNQPQHF. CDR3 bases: TGTGCCAGCAGCTCGGACGGGACAGTCAATCAGCCCCAGCATTTT.

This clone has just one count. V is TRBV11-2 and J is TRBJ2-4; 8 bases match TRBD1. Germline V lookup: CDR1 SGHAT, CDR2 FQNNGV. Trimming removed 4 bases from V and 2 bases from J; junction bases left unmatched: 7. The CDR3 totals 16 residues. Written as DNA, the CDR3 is TGTGCCAGCAGCTCTCAGGGGGCGCGGACCAAAAACATTCAGTACTTC. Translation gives CASSSQGARTKNIQYF. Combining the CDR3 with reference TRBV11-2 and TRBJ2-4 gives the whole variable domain EAGVAQSPRYKIIEKRQSVAFWCNPISGHATLYWYQQILGQGPKLLIQFQNNGVVDDSQLPKDRFSAERLKGVDSTLKIQPAKLEDSAVYLCASSSQGARTKNIQYFGAGTRLSVL.

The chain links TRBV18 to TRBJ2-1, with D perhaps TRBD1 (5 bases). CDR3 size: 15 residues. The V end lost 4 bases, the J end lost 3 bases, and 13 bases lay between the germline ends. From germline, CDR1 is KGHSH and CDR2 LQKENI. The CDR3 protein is CASSLNPRGYNEQFF. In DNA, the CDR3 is TGTGCCAGCTCACTTAATCCAAGGGGCTACAATGAGCAGTTCTTC.

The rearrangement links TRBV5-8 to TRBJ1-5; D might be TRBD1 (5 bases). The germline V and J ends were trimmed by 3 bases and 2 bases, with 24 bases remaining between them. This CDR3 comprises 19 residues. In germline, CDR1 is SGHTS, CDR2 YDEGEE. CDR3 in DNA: TGTGCCAGCAGCTCGATTACCACAGGCGGGGTTGTGGGCAATCAGCCCCAGCATTTT. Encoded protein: CASSSITTGGVVGNQPQHF.